The 14 T cell receptor beta chains presented below share a single source sample, sequenced in a study of blood T cell repertoires in COVID-19. The assay was immunoSEQ multiplex PCR, and TCRdb's table has in-frame clones only and misses some. Seen here are fewer than 200,000 clones, 81% observed once, and the top ten hold approximately 12%. Sequencing was done on a sample of peripheral blood. Source of these receptors: a woman older than 75 with COVID-19, enrolled during active disease.

J is TRBJ2-5 and V is TRBV28; TRBD2 is a possible D gene (6 bases). V gave up 8 bases and J gave up 5 bases, with 21 bases separating them. The CDR3 is made up of 15 amino acids. The germline V gene has CDR1 MDHEN and CDR2 SYDVKM. The CDR3 reads CASGTSGPRGETQYF. In nucleotides, the CDR3 is TGTGCCAGCGGGACCTCGGGACCCCGGGGGGAGACCCAGTACTTC.

This clone was found a few times. The rearrangement links TRBV29-1 to TRBJ2-5; D is ambiguous. Germline values: CDR1 SQVTM, CDR2 ANQGSEA. This CDR3 has 13 residues. The germline V and J ends were trimmed by 2 bases and 1 base, with 8 bases remaining between them. The CDR3 nucleotides are TGCAGCGTTGAAATCCTCCTCCAAGAGACCCAGTACTTC. This codes for CSVEILLQETQYF.

The CDR3 is CASSPVTQGRGNSPLHF. The CDR3 nucleotides are TGTGCCAGCTCACCAGTCACGCAGGGGAGGGGTAATTCACCCCTCCACTTT. The chain links TRBV18 to TRBJ1-6; D might be TRBD1 (6 bases). The germline V gene has CDR1 KGHSH and CDR2 LQKENI. This CDR3 contains 17 residues. Trimming pared 2 bases from V and 6 bases from J, leaving 17 bases between.

The chain carries TRBV6-6 and TRBJ2-7; 9 nucleotides line up with TRBD1. This CDR3 is 16 amino acids long. Germline V CDR1 and CDR2: MNHNY, SVGAGI (reference sequence). Trimming took 2 bases from V and 0 from J; bases not matched to a gene: 5. The CDR3, as DNA: TGTGCCAGCAGTTACAGCCGGACAGGGGCCTCCTACGAGCAGTACTTC. Protein sequence: CASSYSRTGASYEQYF.

This sequence joins TRBV5-4 and TRBJ2-1; 8 bases align to TRBD2. Germline V gene data show CDR1 as SGHNT and CDR2 as YYREEE (reference sequence). CDR3 length: 16 amino acids. V trimming: 0 bases; J trimming: 7 bases; junction bases outside the gene matches: 9. The CDR3 sequence is CASSLGSGSVTNEQFF. CDR3 nucleotide sequence: TGTGCCAGCAGCTTGGGCAGCGGGAGCGTTACAAATGAGCAGTTCTTC.

This clone came up a few times. CDR3 protein: CASSQDPDSVAGKFGYTF. The CDR3 coding sequence is TGTGCCAGCAGCCAAGATCCGGATTCTGTCGCAGGGAAATTTGGCTACACCTTC. V is TRBV4-2 and J is TRBJ1-2, with D tentatively TRBD1 (5 bases). This CDR3 comprises 18 residues. Trimming stripped 0 bases from V and 7 bases from J, with 24 bases between. The germline V gene encodes CDR1 LGHNA and CDR2 YNFKEQ.

The V call is TRBV27, the J call TRBJ1-2; TRBD1 matches 7 bases. J gave up 8 bases and V 6 bases, and 12 bases lay outside the gene matches. The germline gives CDR1 MNHEY, CDR2 SMNVEV (reference sequence). The CDR3 sequence is 14 residues long. The CDR3 spells CASRKGTEPKGYTF. CDR3 sequence (DNA): TGTGCCAGCAGAAAAGGGACAGAACCCAAGGGCTACACCTTC.

CDR3 residues: CASSVTDSTEAFF. CDR3 nucleotides: TGTGCCAGCAGCGTCACCGACAGCACTGAAGCTTTCTTT. The rearrangement joins TRBV9 to TRBJ1-1, with TRBD1 as a possible D gene (5 bases). The germline V gene has CDR1 SGDLS and CDR2 YYNGEE. The CDR3 length is 13 residues. V was shortened by 2 bases and J by 4 bases, with 9 bases between the two germline ends. Filled out from reference TRBV9 and TRBJ1-1, the complete variable domain reads DSGVTQTPKHLITATGQRVTLRCSPRSGDLSVYWYQQSLDQGLQFLIQYYNGEERAKGNILERFSAQQFPDLHSELNLSSLELGDSALYFCASSVTDSTEAFFGQGTRLTVV.

V usage is TRBV6-1 and J usage is TRBJ1-5; 7 bases line up with TRBD1. Germline V gives CDR1 MNHNS, CDR2 SASEGT. CDR3 size: 19 residues. Trimming removed 1 base from V and 1 base from J; junction bases left unmatched: 13. The CDR3 DNA is TGTGCCAGCAGTGAAGGGGCAGGGGGGTTCCCCACAAGCAATCAGCCCCAGCATTTT. Translation gives CASSEGAGGFPTSNQPQHF.

The chain is built from TRBV7-2 and TRBJ1-6, with D possibly being TRBD1 (5 bases). V lost 1 base to trimming and J lost 14 bases, with 15 bases between them. This CDR3 has 14 residues. Germline V CDR1 and CDR2: SGHTA, FQGNSA. DNA of the CDR3: TGTGCCAGCAGCTTAGGGGGCGGGAATGGAGCCCTCCACTTT. Translated: CASSLGGGNGALHF.

In its sample, this clone was seen once. The chain carries TRBV7-2 and TRBJ1-2; 8 bases are a match to TRBD1. The germline gives CDR1 SGHTA, CDR2 FQGNSA. After removal of 1 base from V and 8 bases from J, the junction contained 6 bases not matched to a gene. This CDR3 is built from 14 residues. The CDR3 region is CASSLETGVGGYTF. The CDR3 DNA reads as TGTGCCAGCAGCTTAGAGACAGGGGTCGGCGGCTACACCTTC. Full variable domain (rest looked up from reference TRBV7-2 and TRBJ1-2): GAGVSQSPSNKVTEKGKDVELRCDPISGHTALYWYRQSLGQGLEFLIYFQGNSAPDKSGLPSDRFSAERTGGSVSTLTIQRTQQEDSAVYLCASSLETGVGGYTFGSGTRLTVV.

The rearrangement uses TRBV14 and TRBJ2-7; 12 positions agree with TRBD2. The CDR3 loop spans 15 amino acids. After removal of 2 bases from V and 4 bases from J, the junction contained 3 bases not matched to a gene. Germline V gene sequence: CDR1 SGHDN, CDR2 FVKESK. In nucleotides, the CDR3 is TGTGCCAGCAGCCAAACAACTAGCGGGGGGTACGAGCAGTACTTC. It yields the protein CASSQTTSGGYEQYF.

The chain carries TRBV5-1 and TRBJ2-3; 9 nucleotides match TRBD2. Trimming removed 4 bases from V and 2 bases from J; junction bases left unmatched: 5. The CDR3 runs 15 residues. Germline-derived CDR1 and CDR2 are SGHRS and YFSETQ. The CDR3 sequence is CASSPWTSATDTQYF. DNA of the CDR3: TGCGCCAGCAGCCCATGGACTAGCGCCACAGATACGCAGTATTTT.

V gene TRBV15 combines with J gene TRBJ1-4; a weak D match, TRBD1 (6 bases). Germline CDR1 and CDR2: LNHNV and YYDKDF (reference sequence). There are 15 residues in the CDR3. V lost 1 base and J lost 3, with 9 bases in between. The CDR3 nucleotides read TGTGCCACCAGCAGAGCCCAGGGGCCTAATGAAAAACTGTTTTTT. This encodes CATSRAQGPNEKLFF.